The entry below describes one TCR beta chain. Original data processing: Quantification of nucleated cells was approximated via reference gene primer amplification. Assay used: immunoSEQ multiplex PCR; TCRdb lists only in-frame clones, some missing. From that table come the V and J calls and clone size; the DNA was used to work out D and trimming. The table records over 85,000 clones, around nine tenths of them present only once. CDR1 and CDR2 from the germline V gene are SGHVS and FQNEAQ. Trimming cost V 1 base and J 5 bases; bases outside gene matches: 11. The CDR3 has 17 amino acids. The sample is drawn from a study of blood T cell repertoires in COVID-19. As for the study in general: There were acute and convalescent COVID-19 samples, and they came from the United States, Italy and Spain.

This receptor was taken from a woman in her 70s with acute or convalescent COVID-19. V is TRBV7-8 and J is TRBJ1-1; TRBD1 matches at 9 bases. Sequenced sample: peripheral blood. The CDR3 region is CASSLVTGGSLGTEAFF. The CDR3 DNA follows: TGTGCCAGCAGCTTAGTCACAGGGGGCTCATTAGGGACTGAAGCTTTCTTT.